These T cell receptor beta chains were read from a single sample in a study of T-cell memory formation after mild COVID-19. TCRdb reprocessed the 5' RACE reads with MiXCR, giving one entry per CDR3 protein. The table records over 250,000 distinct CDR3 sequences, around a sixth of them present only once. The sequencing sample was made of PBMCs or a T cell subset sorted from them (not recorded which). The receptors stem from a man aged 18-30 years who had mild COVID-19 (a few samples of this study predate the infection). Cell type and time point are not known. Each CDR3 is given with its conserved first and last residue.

CDR3: CASSLGTEAFF
V: TRBV11-2
J: TRBJ1-1

CDR3: CASSEQESNYGYTF
V: TRBV6-1
J: TRBJ1-2

CDR3: CSARSLGQRAGNTIYF
V: TRBV20-1
J: TRBJ1-3

CDR3: CASLSVDTQYF
V: TRBV2
J: TRBJ2-3

CDR3: CASSRDFFGETQYF
V: TRBV7-2
J: TRBJ2-5

CDR3: CASSQSPTGELFF
V: TRBV7-2
J: TRBJ2-2

CDR3: CASSFGFMDTQYF
V: TRBV5-1
J: TRBJ2-3

CDR3: CSAGRGTYNEQFF
V: TRBV20-1
J: TRBJ2-1

CDR3: CASSLTGIAYEQYF
V: TRBV5-1
J: TRBJ2-7

CDR3: CATGQGWTDTQYF
V: TRBV7-2
J: TRBJ2-3

CDR3: CASSRDRGRGEQFF
V: TRBV7-2
J: TRBJ2-1

CDR3: CASSETVSSYEQYF
V: TRBV3-1
J: TRBJ2-7

CDR3: CSAAGSNYGYTF
V: TRBV20-1
J: TRBJ1-2